Sequencing of this T cell receptor (beta chain) was carried out in a study of cytomegalovirus exposure and HLA in healthy donors. Both 60 Vbeta primers and 13 Jbeta primers went into the PCR. TCRdb's table, derived via immunoSEQ multiplex PCR, lists solely in-frame clones and lacks some. The repertoire consists of 150,000 to 200,000 clones, with approximately 80% occurring once and the leading ten covering less than 2%. CDR1 MGHRA and CDR2 YSYEKL come from the germline V gene. This CDR3 region has 14 residues. Details on this clone: The junction does not match germline at one end; this may be a read error.

V usage is TRBV4-1 and J usage is TRBJ2-3, with D possibly matching TRBD2 (6 bases). The specimen sequenced was PBMCs. This receptor was identified in a woman aged 18-29 years in good health and CMV-seronegative. The DNA for the CDR3 is TGTGCCAGCAGCCCCGGGAGTAGGATAGATACGCAGTATTTT. Translation: CASSPGSRIDTQYF.